Each of the 11 T cell receptor beta chains below was sequenced from the same sample in a study of shared clonotypes between healthy human individuals. Cells designated naive CD8 were CD45RO-negative and were positively selected for CCR7, with terminally differentiated effector memory CD45RA+ cells excluded. The protocol was immunoSEQ multiplex PCR, while the TCRdb copy is restricted to in-frame clones and leaves out a portion. The repertoire includes around 2,000,000 clones, approximately 94% of them detected once, and 1% to 1.5% sits in the top ten. The source material was naive CD8+ T cells sorted from blood. Every receptor here comes from a man between 18 and 35 years old in good health.

The chain carries TRBV6-5 and TRBJ1-1, with D unresolved. The CDR3 runs to 13 residues. V lost 2 bases to trimming and J lost 6 bases, with 10 bases between them. Germline values: CDR1 MNHEY, CDR2 SVGAGI. The CDR3 is CASSYAPGAEAFF. DNA for the CDR3: TGTGCCAGCAGTTACGCCCCGGGAGCTGAAGCTTTCTTT.

The chain carries TRBV30 and TRBJ2-5, with TRBD1 matching over 8 bases. Trimming removed 1 base from V and 2 bases from J; junction bases left unmatched: 6. Germline V gene lookup returns CDR1 GTSNPN and CDR2 SVGIG (reference sequence). The CDR3 is made up of 15 amino acids. CDR3 DNA: TGTGCCTGGAGTGCTATGTGGACAGGGCAAGAGACCCAGTACTTC. Its protein is CAWSAMWTGQETQYF.

The V and J genes are TRBV5-1 and TRBJ2-2; unclear D gene. The CDR3 has 14 amino acids. V was pared by 1 base and J by 2 bases, with 6 bases between. The germline gives CDR1 SGHRS, CDR2 YFSETQ. CDR3 residues: CASSLWLNTGELFF. The CDR3 DNA reads TGCGCCAGCAGCTTGTGGCTTAACACCGGGGAGCTGTTTTTT.

The V gene is TRBV5-4, the J gene TRBJ1-1, with 7 nucleotides matching TRBD1. V shed 3 bases and J 0 bases; nucleotides not matched to a gene: 5. The germline CDR1 and CDR2 sequences are SGHNT and YYREEE (reference sequence). CDR3 length equals 15 residues. The DNA of the CDR3 is TGTGCCAGCAGCTGGGACAGAGGACTGAACACTGAAGCTTTCTTT. This gives the protein CASSWDRGLNTEAFF.

The chain links TRBV5-6 to TRBJ1-6; D gene ambiguous. CDR1 and CDR2 from the germline V gene are SGHDT and YYEEEE. Trimming shortened V by 6 bases and J by 10 bases, and 11 bases separated the two germline ends. The CDR3 covers 12 residues. The CDR3 loop reads CASTLGGSPLHF. CDR3 sequence (DNA): TGTGCCAGCACCCTGGGTGGATCACCCCTCCACTTT.

V gene TRBV5-4 combines with J gene TRBJ2-5, with D possibly matching TRBD1 (6 bases). Germline CDR1 and CDR2: SGHNT and YYREEE (reference sequence). The length of the CDR3 is 14 residues. The V end lost 3 bases, the J end lost 2 bases, and 11 bases lay between the germline ends. Here the CDR3 reads CASSSDGQQETQYF. The CDR3 DNA follows: TGTGCCAGCAGCTCGGACGGACAGCAAGAGACCCAGTACTTC.

The chain links TRBV30 to TRBJ1-5; no clear D. Germline values: CDR1 GTSNPN, CDR2 SVGIG (reference sequence). The CDR3 has 16 amino acids. Between the trimmed V and J ends, which lost 3 bases and 1 base, there was a span of 16 bases. In DNA form, the CDR3 reads TGTGCCTGGAGAGAAGGTTCGGACGGAAGCAATCAGCCCCAGCATTTT. Its protein product is CAWREGSDGSNQPQHF.

This clone was picked up a small number of times. The chain is built from TRBV7-2 and TRBJ1-1; D is undetermined. Germline lookup yields CDR1 SGHTA and CDR2 FQGNSA. V dropped 2 bases and J dropped 5 bases, with 6 bases sitting between them. CDR3 length equals 12 residues. In DNA, the CDR3 is TGTGCCAGCAGCTTATGGGTTACTGAAGCTTTCTTT. Translation: CASSLWVTEAFF.

This clone was counted once. The chain carries TRBV10-3 and TRBJ2-7, with TRBD1 matching over 7 bases. Losses at the gene ends were 8 bases for V and 0 bases for J; bases not matched to a gene: 1. The CDR3 consists of 12 residues. Germline CDR1 and CDR2: ENHRY and SYGVKD. The CDR3 sequence: CAIGTASYEQYF. The CDR3 DNA is TGTGCCATCGGGACAGCCTCCTACGAGCAGTACTTC.

This chain uses TRBV7-8 with TRBJ2-3, with D unclear. The CDR3 loop spans 14 amino acids. The germline gives CDR1 SGHVS, CDR2 FQNEAQ. V was clipped by 0 bases and J by 0 bases, with 4 bases between them. The CDR3 coding sequence is TGTGCCAGCAGCTTAGCTGACAGCACAGATACGCAGTATTTT. Encoded protein: CASSLADSTDTQYF.

This chain joins TRBV27 and TRBJ2-1; TRBD2 matches 14 bases. Germline loops: CDR1 MNHEY, CDR2 SMNVEV (reference sequence). The CDR3 is 15 amino acids. The V gene end was trimmed by 5 bases and the J gene end by 7 bases; junction bases not matched to a gene: 4. The CDR3 protein is CASSHGTSGSNEQFF. The DNA for the CDR3 is TGTGCCAGCAGTCACGGGACTAGCGGGAGTAATGAGCAGTTCTTC.